The rows below give T cell receptor beta chains drawn from one sample of a study of shared clonotypes between healthy human individuals. The method was immunoSEQ multiplex PCR; TCRdb's version includes in-frame clones alone and lacks a portion of them. The repertoire consists of millions of clones, with about 95% occurring once and the leading ten covering roughly 1.1%. Specimen: naive CD8+ T cells sorted from blood. These receptors were taken from a man between 18 and 35 years old in good health. CDR3s include the opening cysteine and the closing phenylalanine or tryptophan. A D gene is named only where the DNA matches it firmly. Size tells how often a clone was seen (once, few, many) or the class of an expanded clone, and some rows leave it out.

TRBJ2-1 NA TRBD2 TRBV7-9 CASSLTLGTSSYNEQFF TGTGCCAGCAGCTTAACCCTAGGGACTAGCTCCTACAATGAGCAGTTCTTC
TRBJ1-2 NA NA TRBV7-6 CASSLAPAYGYTF TGTGCCAGCAGCTTAGCCCCAGCCTATGGCTACACCTTC
TRBJ2-7 NA TRBD1 TRBV5-8 CASSLGDRGSYEQYF TGTGCCAGCAGCTTGGGGGACAGGGGGTCCTACGAGCAGTACTTC
TRBJ2-2 NA NA TRBV5-6 CASSLVSGELFF TGTGCCAGCAGCTTGGTATCCGGGGAGCTGTTTTTT
TRBJ2-7 NA NA TRBV4-1 CASSHSLMSSDVYEQYF TGCGCCAGCAGCCACTCGTTAATGTCTAGCGATGTTTACGAGCAGTACTTC
TRBJ2-2 NA TRBD1 TRBV5-6 CASSSGTGGAGELFF TGTGCCAGCAGCTCAGGGACAGGGGGGGCCGGGGAGCTGTTTTTT
TRBJ2-5 NA NA TRBV5-6 CASSGLQDGGTQYF TGTGCCAGCAGCGGGTTGCAGGACGGAGGGACCCAGTACTTC
TRBJ1-3 NA NA TRBV2 CASSETSRGNTIYF TGTGCCAGCAGCGAAACGTCGAGGGGAAACACCATATATTTT
TRBJ2-3 NA NA TRBV6-1 CASSEAFASASDTQYF TGTGCCAGCAGTGAAGCTTTTGCGAGCGCCTCAGATACGCAGTATTTT
TRBJ2-7 NA NA TRBV2 CASWEEQYF TGTGCCAGCTGGGAGGAGCAGTACTTC
TRBJ2-7 NA TRBD2 TRBV4-1 CASSSTSADEQYF TGCGCCAGCAGCTCGACTAGCGCCGACGAGCAGTACTTC
TRBJ2-2 NA TRBD2 TRBV4-1 CASSQIIAGGPGELFF TGCGCCAGCAGCCAGATAATAGCGGGAGGGCCCGGGGAGCTGTTTTTT
TRBJ2-2 NA TRBD1 TRBV9 CASSARTGLDTGELFF TGTGCCAGCAGCGCCCGGACAGGGTTGGACACCGGGGAGCTGTTTTTT
TRBJ2-7 NA TRBD1 TRBV4-1 CASSQGPGTGDYEQYF TGCGCCAGCAGCCAAGGCCCCGGGACAGGGGACTACGAGCAGTACTTC
TRBJ2-3 NA TRBD2 TRBV5-4 CASSTWTSGVTDTQYF TGTGCCAGCAGCACGTGGACTAGCGGGGTCACAGATACGCAGTATTTT
TRBJ2-3 NA TRBD2 TRBV19 CASSITGGALDTQYF TGTGCCAGTAGTATCACCGGGGGGGCCCTGGATACGCAGTATTTT
TRBJ2-1 NA NA TRBV30 CAWSIGFDEQFF TGTGCCTGGAGTATCGGTTTTGATGAGCAGTTCTTC
TRBJ1-1 NA TRBD1 TRBV9 CASRGDRNTEAFF TGTGCCAGCAGGGGGGACAGGAACACTGAAGCTTTCTTT
TRBJ2-3 NA TRBD2 TRBV10-1 CASSVASGGVADTQYF TGCGCCAGCAGTGTTGCTAGCGGGGGGGTCGCAGATACGCAGTATTTT
TRBJ2-1 NA NA TRBV28 CASSLRPASYNEQFF TGTGCCAGCAGTTTACGACCAGCTTCCTACAATGAGCAGTTCTTC
TRBJ2-7 NA TRBD1 TRBV5-8 CASSLGQGAHEQYF TGTGCCAGCAGCCTAGGACAGGGGGCCCACGAGCAGTACTTC
TRBJ2-3 NA TRBD2 TRBV28 CASSFHWTSATDTQYF TGTGCCAGCAGTTTTCATTGGACTAGCGCCACAGATACGCAGTATTTT
TRBJ2-1 NA TRBD2 TRBV5-1 CASSLSGSSYNEQFF TGCGCCAGCAGCCTTAGCGGGAGCTCCTACAATGAGCAGTTCTTC
TRBJ2-7 NA TRBD1 TRBV30 CALEGQKAYEQYF TGTGCCTTAGAGGGACAGAAGGCCTACGAGCAGTACTTC
TRBJ1-2 NA TRBD1 TRBV6-5 CASSYGDRTNYGYTF TGTGCCAGCAGTTACGGGGACAGGACTAACTATGGCTACACCTTC
TRBJ1-1 NA NA TRBV14 CASSPRQRGDTEAFF TGTGCCAGCAGCCCCCGACAGAGAGGTGACACTGAAGCTTTCTTT
TRBJ2-6 NA NA TRBV15 CATSHEAGANVLTF TGTGCCACCAGCCACGAGGCTGGGGCCAACGTCCTGACTTTC
TRBJ2-7 NA TRBD1 TRBV4-1 CASSQTGEYYEQYF TGCGCCAGCAGCCAGACAGGGGAGTACTACGAGCAGTACTTC
TRBJ1-3 NA NA TRBV6-5 CASQSSGNTIYF TGTGCCAGTCAGAGCTCTGGAAACACCATATATTTT
TRBJ2-7 NA TRBD1 TRBV5-1 CASTLTGDEQYF TGCGCCAGCACCTTGACAGGGGACGAGCAGTACTTC
TRBJ1-4 once NA TRBV7-3 CASSPRQREKLFF TGTGCCAGCAGCCCCAGACAGAGGGAAAAACTGTTTTTT
TRBJ2-5 NA NA TRBV27 CASRRGDLRGQETQYF TGTGCCAGCAGGAGGGGCGACTTAAGGGGACAAGAGACCCAGTACTTC
TRBJ1-5 once NA TRBV27 CASSPLGAGQPQHF TGTGCCAGCAGCCCCTTGGGGGCCGGTCAGCCCCAGCATTTT
TRBJ2-5 NA NA TRBV4-1 CASSPVRGTQETQYF TGCGCCAGCAGCCCTGTGAGGGGTACCCAAGAGACCCAGTACTTC
TRBJ2-7 NA NA TRBV9 CASSVDDSGNEQYF TGTGCCAGCAGCGTAGACGATTCGGGCAACGAGCAGTACTTC
TRBJ1-3 NA NA TRBV5-4 CASSTSGGPENTIYF TGTGCCAGCTCGACTTCCGGGGGGCCTGAAAACACCATATATTTT
TRBJ2-7 NA NA TRBV2 CASSVGREQYF TGTGCCAGCAGTGTAGGGCGCGAGCAGTACTTC
TRBJ2-5 NA NA TRBV5-3 CARSLEGQQETQYF TGTGCCAGAAGCTTGGAAGGACAGCAAGAGACCCAGTACTTC
TRBJ1-3 NA TRBD1 TRBV15 CATSRVYGNLGQASGNTIYF TGTGCCACCAGCAGAGTCTACGGAAATCTCGGACAGGCTTCTGGAAACACCATATATTTT
TRBJ2-4 NA NA TRBV29-1 CSVEDSKNIQYF TGCAGCGTTGAAGACAGCAAAAACATTCAGTACTTC
TRBJ2-7 NA TRBD1 TRBV7-2 CASSITGGAQTEQYF TGTGCCAGCAGCATAACAGGGGGCGCCCAAACCGAGCAGTACTTC
TRBJ2-7 once NA TRBV4-3 CASSQIEGSYEQYF TGCGCCAGCAGCCAAATCGAAGGGTCCTACGAGCAGTACTTC
TRBJ2-7 NA TRBD1 TRBV29-1 CSVLTTGDSYEQYF TGCAGCGTTCTTACGACAGGGGATTCCTACGAGCAGTACTTC
TRBJ1-6 NA TRBD1 TRBV19 CASTPEEGARASPLHF TGTGCCAGTACCCCGGAAGAGGGGGCGCGGGCCTCACCCCTCCACTTT
TRBJ2-7 NA NA TRBV7-9 CASRSDRYYEQYF TGTGCCAGCAGATCAGACAGATACTACGAGCAGTACTTC
TRBJ2-2 NA NA TRBV7-6 CASSPGVLGQEGTGELFF TGTGCCAGCAGCCCAGGGGTCCTAGGACAGGAGGGGACCGGGGAGCTGTTTTTT